Listed here are 32 T cell receptor beta chains from one sample, sequenced in a study of shared clonotypes between healthy human individuals. Clones were sequenced by immunoSEQ multiplex PCR, and TCRdb holds only the in-frame ones, with some missing. The sample has 2 million to 2.5 million clones, roughly 90% seen once. The sample consisted of naive CD4+ T cells from PBMCs. Indicated subset: CD45RA+ positively selected. These receptors all come from a man in his late teens or twenties in good health. Some clones in this sample may be carry-over from other donors' samples.

V and J are TRBV19 and TRBJ2-1; possible D gene TRBD1, 8 bases. Germline V lookup: CDR1 LNHDA, CDR2 SQIVND (reference sequence). The CDR3 has 14 amino acids. Trimming pared 6 bases from V and 6 bases from J, leaving 15 bases between. The CDR3 DNA sequence: TGTGCCAGTAGCGAATACAGGGGGGGCAATGAGCAGTTCTTC. It specifies CASSEYRGGNEQFF.

This chain links TRBV7-2 with TRBJ1-5; D ambiguous. V was trimmed by 2 bases and J by 6 bases, leaving 14 bases between them. The CDR3 covers 15 residues. The germline V gene has CDR1 SGHTA and CDR2 FQGNSA. The CDR3 is CASSLQEGLGQPQHF. The CDR3 coding sequence is TGTGCCAGCAGCTTACAGGAGGGATTGGGTCAGCCCCAGCATTTT.

This chain uses TRBV28 with TRBJ2-1, with 13 bases that match TRBD2. With 5 bases clipped from V and 10 bases from J, the junction kept 8 bases outside the gene matches. CDR1 and CDR2 (germline): MDHEN, SYDVKM. CDR3 length: 15 residues. The CDR3 DNA reads TGTGCCAGCAGTCCCCGGACTAGCGGGAGACGGGAGCAGTTCTTC. This encodes CASSPRTSGRREQFF.

The chain carries TRBV28 and TRBJ1-2; TRBD1 aligns across 7 bases. V was pared by 6 bases and J by 4 bases, with 8 bases of the junction left unmatched. In germline, CDR1 is MDHEN, CDR2 SYDVKM. This CDR3 region has 14 residues. The CDR3 reads CASRTNRGSYGYTF. In DNA, the CDR3 is TGTGCCAGCAGGACTAACAGGGGAAGCTATGGCTACACCTTC.

The chain couples TRBV7-9 to TRBJ2-7, with TRBD1 matching over 8 bases. J gave up 4 bases and V 7 bases, and 6 bases lay outside the gene matches. The CDR3 covers 13 residues. Germline values: CDR1 SEHNR, CDR2 FQNEAQ (reference sequence). The CDR3 here is CASTSQGEYEQYF. The CDR3 bases are TGTGCCAGCACATCACAGGGGGAGTACGAGCAGTACTTC.

The chain couples TRBV5-4 to TRBJ1-2; a weak D match, TRBD1 (5 bases). V lost 4 bases and J 5 bases, leaving 15 bases between the germline ends. Looked up from germline, CDR1 is SGHNT and CDR2 is YYREEE (reference sequence). CDR3 length: 14 amino acids. CDR3 region: CASSLSQGTYGYTF. CDR3 DNA: TGTGCCAGCAGCCTAAGTCAGGGTACTTATGGCTACACCTTC.

This clone was found a few times. The chain couples TRBV6-4 to TRBJ2-1; D is undetermined. CDR3 size: 13 residues. V dropped 7 bases and J dropped 6 bases, with 13 bases sitting between them. The germline gives CDR1 MRHNA, CDR2 SNTAGT. The CDR3 region is CASTIRPGNEQFF. The CDR3 DNA sequence: TGTGCCAGCACTATCCGTCCGGGCAATGAGCAGTTCTTC.

This sequence joins TRBV11-2 and TRBJ2-7, with D possibly TRBD1 on 6 matching bases. V lost 0 bases, J lost 3 bases, and 12 bases lay in between. The germline V gene encodes CDR1 SGHAT and CDR2 FQNNGV. The CDR3 length is 15 residues. The CDR3 here is CASSLDHRALYEQYF. CDR3 coding DNA: TGTGCCAGCAGCTTAGACCACAGGGCCCTCTACGAGCAGTACTTC.

The chain recombines TRBV29-1 with TRBJ1-3; D unclear. Germline CDR1 and CDR2: SQVTM and ANQGSEA. The CDR3 sequence is 14 residues long. V was clipped by 1 base and J by 0 bases, with 7 bases between them. In nucleotides, the CDR3 is TGCAGCGTTGAAGGGGTTTCCTCTGGAAACACCATATATTTT. This sequence encodes CSVEGVSSGNTIYF.

The gene calls are TRBV4-2 and TRBJ2-7; 15 bases map to TRBD2. The length of the CDR3 is 17 residues. V shed 4 bases, J shed 4 bases, and the junction held 8 bases outside the gene matches. Looked up from germline, CDR1 is LGHNA and CDR2 is YNFKEQ. Here the CDR3 DNA reads TGTGCCAGCAGCCTAAGGACTAGCGGGAGGGGTCTTTACGAGCAGTACTTC. Amino acid sequence: CASSLRTSGRGLYEQYF.

The chain combines TRBV30 with TRBJ1-4; D not certain. The CDR3 loop spans 12 amino acids. The germline CDR1 and CDR2 sequences are GTSNPN and SVGIG (reference sequence). V was shortened by 2 bases and J by 7 bases, with 8 bases between the two germline ends. CDR3: CAWSPGGEKLFF. The CDR3 DNA is TGTGCCTGGAGTCCCGGAGGTGAAAAACTGTTTTTT.

The V call is TRBV7-3, the J call TRBJ2-5; 14 bases match TRBD2. V was pared by 5 bases and J by 3 bases, with 5 bases of the junction left unmatched. The CDR3 totals 16 residues. Germline V gene lookup returns CDR1 SGHTA and CDR2 FQGTGA. The CDR3 nucleotides are TGTGCCAGCAGCCTGGGACTAGCGGGAGCGGAAGAGACCCAGTACTTC. This translates into CASSLGLAGAEETQYF.

Of note for this clone: The sample has other DNA sequences that encode this CDR3 too. The chain recombines TRBV5-1 with TRBJ2-7, with 11 bases fitting TRBD1. This CDR3 is 14 amino acids long. V was pared by 4 bases and J by 6 bases, with 6 bases of the junction left unmatched. Germline CDR1 reads SGHRS; CDR2 reads YFSETQ. The CDR3 loop reads CASSPGTGGLEQYF. The CDR3 bases are TGCGCCAGCAGCCCGGGGACAGGGGGTCTCGAGCAGTACTTC.

This chain uses TRBV7-9 with TRBJ2-2; 11 bases align to TRBD2. This CDR3 is built from 15 residues. The V segment lost 6 bases and the J segment 3 bases; nucleotides outside the gene matches: 3. Germline lookup yields CDR1 SEHNR and CDR2 FQNEAQ (reference sequence). The CDR3 DNA is TGTGCCAGCAGGCCGGGACTAGCGGACACCGGGGAGCTGTTTTTT. The encoded protein is CASRPGLADTGELFF.

For this clone: An end of the junction differs from the germline gene, which may be a read error. The gene calls are TRBV7-9 and TRBJ2-3; 7 bases are shared with TRBD1. CDR1 is SEHNR and CDR2 is FQNEAQ in the germline V gene (reference sequence). This CDR3 region has 13 residues. The CDR3 DNA reads as TGTGCCAGCAACTTACAGGGGCAAGATACGCAGTATTTT. It translates to CASNLQGQDTQYF.

Worth noting for this clone: The junction departs from germline at one end; a sequencing error may be responsible. V usage is TRBV6-5 and J usage is TRBJ1-3, with TRBD1 as a possible D gene (5 bases). This CDR3 spans 14 amino acids. CDR1 MNHEY and CDR2 SVGAGI come from the germline V gene. This CDR3 reads CARSLGGVRDTIYF. The CDR3 bases are TGTGCCAGGAGTTTGGGGGGAGTCAGGGACACCATATATTTT.

The rearrangement uses TRBV27 and TRBJ1-2, with a tentative D call TRBD1 (6 bases). This CDR3 is built from 18 residues. Germline assignment: CDR1 MNHEY and CDR2 SMNVEV (reference sequence). V dropped 0 bases and J dropped 0 bases, with 17 bases sitting between them. The chain's CDR3 is CASSLSFEPQGTNYGYTF. CDR3 sequence (DNA): TGTGCCAGCAGTTTATCATTTGAGCCTCAGGGGACTAACTATGGCTACACCTTC.

CDR3 nucleotide sequence: TGTGCCAGCAGTGGGGAGAATGAGCAGTTCTTC. Translating gives CASSGENEQFF. J is TRBJ2-1 and V is TRBV2, with D possibly being TRBD2 (5 bases). This CDR3 is built from 11 residues. Germline assignment: CDR1 SNHLY and CDR2 FYNNEI. V was clipped by 4 bases and J by 7 bases, with 5 bases between them.

V usage is TRBV5-1 and J usage is TRBJ1-2; maybe TRBD1 (6 bases). In germline, CDR1 is SGHRS, CDR2 YFSETQ. The CDR3 consists of 16 residues. Trimming removed 0 bases at V and 6 bases at J, with 18 bases between. CDR3 sequence: CASSLGPLRGGDGYTF. CDR3 in DNA: TGCGCCAGCAGCTTGGGTCCCCTGAGGGGGGGCGATGGCTACACCTTC. Drawing the rest from reference TRBV5-1 and TRBJ1-2, the complete variable domain is KAGVTQTPRYLIKTRGQQVTLSCSPISGHRSVSWYQQTPGQGLQFLFEYFSETQRNKGNFPGRFSGRQFSNSRSEMNVSTLELGDSALYLCASSLGPLRGGDGYTFGSGTRLTVV.

The rearrangement joins TRBV6-5 to TRBJ2-7; TRBD2 matches at 7 bases. J gave up 3 bases and V 6 bases, and 5 bases lay outside the gene matches. The germline gives CDR1 MNHEY, CDR2 SVGAGI. The CDR3 totals 13 residues. The CDR3 nucleotides are TGTGCCAGCAGATCGAGCGGGATCTACGAGCAGTACTTC. This codes for CASRSSGIYEQYF.

The chain uses TRBV10-3 and TRBJ2-7; 12 nucleotides align to TRBD1. The length of the CDR3 is 16 residues. The germline V gene has CDR1 ENHRY and CDR2 SYGVKD. V shed 4 bases and J 3 bases; nucleotides not matched to a gene: 7. The CDR3 loop reads CAISGPGQGAIYEQYF. CDR3 DNA: TGTGCCATCAGTGGGCCGGGACAGGGGGCAATCTACGAGCAGTACTTC.

The chain recombines TRBV18 with TRBJ2-5, with D uncertain. The CDR3 covers 16 residues. Germline CDR1 reads KGHSH; CDR2 reads LQKENI. The ends were cut back, 4 bases at V and 0 bases at J, with 15 bases in the middle. CDR3 sequence reads: CASSRIRNTDQETQYF. The CDR3 region has the DNA TGTGCCAGCTCACGGATCCGGAATACGGACCAAGAGACCCAGTACTTC. Supplemented by reference TRBV18 and TRBJ2-5, the full variable domain reads NAGVMQNPRHLVRRRGQEARLRCSPMKGHSHVYWYRQLPEEGLKFMVYLQKENIIDESGMPKERFSAEFPKEGPSILRIQQVVRGDSAAYFCASSRIRNTDQETQYFGPGTRLLVL.

The chain employs TRBV7-9 and TRBJ2-1; D perhaps matches TRBD1 (5 bases). Germline V gene lookup returns CDR1 SEHNR and CDR2 FQNEAQ (reference sequence). V lost 6 bases, J lost 1 base, and 7 bases lay in between. The CDR3 extends over 13 amino acids. The CDR3 DNA follows: TGTGCCAGCAGAACAGGATCCTACAATGAGCAGTTCTTC. Translated, it gives CASRTGSYNEQFF.

A single count supports this clone. The CDR3 nucleotides are TGCGCCAGCAGCTTCGGGCGTGACTACGAGCAGTACTTC. Protein: CASSFGRDYEQYF. This chain uses TRBV5-1 with TRBJ2-7; D call uncertain. V dropped 2 bases and J dropped 3 bases, with 9 bases sitting between them. CDR1 is SGHRS and CDR2 is YFSETQ in the germline V gene. This CDR3 has 13 residues.

This clone was detected only once. V gene TRBV7-2 combines with J gene TRBJ1-2; weak D call: TRBD1 (5 bases). Looked up from germline, CDR1 is SGHTA and CDR2 is FQGNSA. This CDR3 comprises 15 residues. V was cut by 5 bases and J by 5 bases, with 18 bases left in between. The CDR3 reads CASSVSPGTTYGYTF. CDR3 nucleotides: TGTGCCAGCAGCGTATCTCCCGGGACGACATATGGCTACACCTTC.

This rearrangement joins TRBV15 to TRBJ2-2, with 7 bases that match TRBD1. Germline V gene lookup returns CDR1 LNHNV and CDR2 YYDKDF (reference sequence). V dropped 3 bases and J dropped 6; count of bases not matched to a gene: 13. This CDR3 has 17 amino acids. This CDR3 reads CATSSKGAVMQSGELFF. The CDR3 bases are TGTGCCACCAGCAGCAAGGGGGCGGTAATGCAATCCGGGGAGCTGTTTTTT.

The rearrangement uses TRBV28 and TRBJ1-2, with TRBD1 matching 10 bases. Germline V lookup: CDR1 MDHEN, CDR2 SYDVKM. J was trimmed by 8 bases and V by 6 bases; bases with no gene match: 6. CDR3 length: 13 amino acids. CDR3 in amino acids: CASRLTGGWGYTF. CDR3 nucleotide sequence: TGTGCCAGCAGACTGACAGGGGGCTGGGGCTACACCTTC.

This clone has just one count. The chain carries TRBV7-9 and TRBJ2-2; D perhaps matches TRBD2 (5 bases). Trimming cost V 2 bases and J 2 bases, with 9 bases left between them. The CDR3 covers 15 residues. Per germline, CDR1 SEHNR and CDR2 FQNEAQ (reference sequence). The CDR3 here is CASSLRLANTGELFF. DNA for the CDR3: TGTGCCAGCAGCTTACGGCTAGCTAACACCGGGGAGCTGTTTTTT.

This clone was detected once. The V and J genes are TRBV6-5 and TRBJ2-1, with D possibly being TRBD2 (6 bases). The CDR3 is 14 residues long. V shed 1 base and J shed 4 bases, with 8 bases lying between them. Germline V gene sequence: CDR1 MNHEY, CDR2 SVGAGI. CDR3 protein: CASSYWAGYNEQFF. The CDR3, as DNA: TGTGCCAGCAGTTACTGGGCGGGGTACAATGAGCAGTTCTTC.

This chain connects TRBV20-1 to TRBJ2-7; 8 nucleotides agree with TRBD2. Germline assignment: CDR1 DFQATT and CDR2 SNEGSKA (reference sequence). J gave up 4 bases and V 7 bases, and 3 bases lay outside the gene matches. The CDR3 covers 11 residues. The CDR3 DNA follows: TGCAGTGTGGGCGGGAGGTACGAGCAGTACTTC. It yields the protein CSVGGRYEQYF.

This chain uses TRBV25-1 with TRBJ1-6; D remains unclear. Trimming stripped 5 bases from V and 0 bases from J, with 8 bases between. This CDR3 is built from 15 residues. The germline V gene encodes CDR1 MGHDK and CDR2 SYGVNS. The CDR3 sequence is CASSRAGSYNSPLHF. The CDR3 DNA reads as TGTGCCAGCAGTCGCGCCGGCTCCTATAATTCACCCCTCCACTTT.

V is TRBV2 and J is TRBJ2-7; D may be TRBD1 or TRBD2 (5 bases each). Trimming removed 6 bases from V and 12 bases from J, with 15 bases in between. This CDR3 spans 11 amino acids. The germline V gene has CDR1 SNHLY and CDR2 FYNNEI. CDR3 bases: TGTGCCAGCAGAGACTACGGGACGTCGTACTTC. Protein sequence: CASRDYGTSYF.